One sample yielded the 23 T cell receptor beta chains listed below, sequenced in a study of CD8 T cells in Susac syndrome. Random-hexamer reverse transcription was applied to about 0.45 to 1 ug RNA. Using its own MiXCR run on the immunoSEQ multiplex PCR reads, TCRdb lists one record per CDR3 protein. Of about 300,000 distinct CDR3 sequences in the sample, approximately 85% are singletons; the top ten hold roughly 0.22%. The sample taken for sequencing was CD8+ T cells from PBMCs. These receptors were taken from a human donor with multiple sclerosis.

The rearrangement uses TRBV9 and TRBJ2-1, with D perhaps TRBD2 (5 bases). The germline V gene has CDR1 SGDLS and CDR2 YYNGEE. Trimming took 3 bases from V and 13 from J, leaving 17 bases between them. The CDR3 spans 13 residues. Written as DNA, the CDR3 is TGTGCCAGCAGCGCAGATGGCTCCGGGATACAGTTCTTC. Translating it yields CASSADGSGIQFF.

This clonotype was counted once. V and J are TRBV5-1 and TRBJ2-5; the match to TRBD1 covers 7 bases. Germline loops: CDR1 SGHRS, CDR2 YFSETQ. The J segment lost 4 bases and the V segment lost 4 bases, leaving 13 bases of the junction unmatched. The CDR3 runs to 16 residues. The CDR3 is CASSVQGQPTGETQYF. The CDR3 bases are TGCGCCAGCAGCGTCCAGGGACAGCCGACGGGAGAGACCCAGTACTTC.

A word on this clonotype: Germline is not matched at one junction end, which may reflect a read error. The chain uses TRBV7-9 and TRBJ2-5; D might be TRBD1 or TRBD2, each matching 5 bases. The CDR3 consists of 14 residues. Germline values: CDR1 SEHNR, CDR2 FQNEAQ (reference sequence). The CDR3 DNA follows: TGTGCCAGCAGCTTATCGCTCGAGGTGGGGCAGGGACACTTC. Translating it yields CASSLSLEVGQGHF. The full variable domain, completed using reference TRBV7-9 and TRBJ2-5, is DTGVSQNPRHKITKRGQNVTFRCDPISEHNRLYWYRQTLGQGPEFLTYFQNEAQLEKSRLLSDRFSAERPKGSFSTLEIQRTEQGDSAMYLCASSLSLEVGQGHFGPGTRLLVL.

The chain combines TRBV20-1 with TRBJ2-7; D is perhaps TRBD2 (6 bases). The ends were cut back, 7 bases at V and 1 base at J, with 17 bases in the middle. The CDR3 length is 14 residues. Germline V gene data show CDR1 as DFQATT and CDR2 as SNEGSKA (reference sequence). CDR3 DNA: TGCAGTGTCACGAGCGGGCGGGCTTCCTACGAGCAGTACTTC. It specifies CSVTSGRASYEQYF.

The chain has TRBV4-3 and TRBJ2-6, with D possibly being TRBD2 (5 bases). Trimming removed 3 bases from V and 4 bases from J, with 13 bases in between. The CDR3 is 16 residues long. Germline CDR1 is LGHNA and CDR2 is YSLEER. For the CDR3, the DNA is TGCGCCAGCAGCCAGACTCGGGGTCTCGGGGCCAACGTCCTGACTTTC. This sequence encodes CASSQTRGLGANVLTF.

The CDR3 region is CASSYLGQGADTQYF. DNA for the CDR3: TGTGCCAGCAGTTACCTGGGACAGGGCGCAGATACGCAGTATTTT. This chain connects TRBV27 to TRBJ2-3, with TRBD1 identical over 9 bases. The CDR3 spans 15 residues. V lost 4 bases, J lost 4 bases, and 6 bases stayed unmatched. Germline V lookup: CDR1 MNHEY, CDR2 SMNVEV (reference sequence).

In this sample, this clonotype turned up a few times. CDR3 nucleotides: TGCAGCGCTTGGACTGGAGGGACAGATACGCAGTATTTT. It translates to CSAWTGGTDTQYF. The chain recombines TRBV29-1 with TRBJ2-3, with a tentative D call TRBD2 (6 bases). Germline CDR1 is SQVTM and CDR2 is ANQGSEA. Trimming removed 7 bases at V and 3 bases at J, with 14 bases between. The CDR3 has 13 residues.

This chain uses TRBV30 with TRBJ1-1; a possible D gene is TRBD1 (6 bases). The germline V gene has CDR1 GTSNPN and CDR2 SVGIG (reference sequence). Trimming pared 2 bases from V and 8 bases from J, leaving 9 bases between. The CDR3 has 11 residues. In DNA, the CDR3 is TGTGCCTGGAGTCCGCAGGGGGAAGCTTTCTTT. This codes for CAWSPQGEAFF. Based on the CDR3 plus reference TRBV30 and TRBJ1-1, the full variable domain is SQTIHQWPATLVQPVGSPLSLECTVEGTSNPNLYWYRQAAGRGLQLLFYSVGIGQISSEVPQNLSASRPQDRQFILSSKKLLLSDSGFYLCAWSPQGEAFFGQGTRLTVV.

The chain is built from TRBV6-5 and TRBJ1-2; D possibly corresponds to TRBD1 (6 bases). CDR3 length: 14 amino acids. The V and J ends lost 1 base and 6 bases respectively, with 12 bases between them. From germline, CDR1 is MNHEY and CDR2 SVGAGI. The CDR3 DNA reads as TGTGCCAGCAGTTACTTGGGGGGCGCGGATGGCTACACCTTC. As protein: CASSYLGGADGYTF.

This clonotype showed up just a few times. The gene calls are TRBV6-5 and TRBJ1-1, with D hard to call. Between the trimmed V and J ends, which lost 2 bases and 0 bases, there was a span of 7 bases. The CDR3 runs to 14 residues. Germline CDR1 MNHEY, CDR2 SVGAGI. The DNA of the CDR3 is TGTGCCAGCAGTTACGGGCCGATGAACACTGAAGCTTTCTTT. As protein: CASSYGPMNTEAFF.

The CDR3 DNA reads as TGCGCCAGCAGCCCTGGATCGGGAGGCTACACCTTC. Its translation is CASSPGSGGYTF. The genes are TRBV5-1 and TRBJ1-2, with D hard to call. With 4 bases removed from V and 8 bases from J, the gap between germline ends came to 12 bases. Per the germline V gene, CDR1 is SGHRS and CDR2 is YFSETQ. CDR3 length: 12 amino acids.

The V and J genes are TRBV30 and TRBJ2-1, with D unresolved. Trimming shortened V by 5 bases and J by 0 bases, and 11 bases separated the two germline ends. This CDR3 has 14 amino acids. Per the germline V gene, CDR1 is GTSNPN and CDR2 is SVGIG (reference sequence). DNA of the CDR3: TGTGCCTGGTCCCCGGGCCGCTCCTACAATGAGCAGTTCTTC. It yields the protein CAWSPGRSYNEQFF.

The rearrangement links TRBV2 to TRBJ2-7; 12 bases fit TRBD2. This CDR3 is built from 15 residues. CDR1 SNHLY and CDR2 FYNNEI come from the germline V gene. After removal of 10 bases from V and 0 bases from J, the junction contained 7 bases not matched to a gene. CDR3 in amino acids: CATGTSGPGSYEQYF. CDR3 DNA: TGTGCCACAGGGACTAGCGGGCCGGGCTCCTACGAGCAGTACTTC.

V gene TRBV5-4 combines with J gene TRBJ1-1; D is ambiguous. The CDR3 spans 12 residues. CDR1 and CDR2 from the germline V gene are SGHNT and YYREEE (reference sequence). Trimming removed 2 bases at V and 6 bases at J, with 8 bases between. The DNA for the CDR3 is TGTGCCAGCAGCTTAATAGACGCTGAAGCTTTCTTT. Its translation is CASSLIDAEAFF.

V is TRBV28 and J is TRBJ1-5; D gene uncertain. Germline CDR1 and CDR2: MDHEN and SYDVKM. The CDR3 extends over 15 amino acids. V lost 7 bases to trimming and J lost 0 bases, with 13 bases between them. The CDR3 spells CASTSRGNSNQPQHF. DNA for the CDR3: TGTGCCAGCACCTCCCGAGGGAATAGCAATCAGCCCCAGCATTTT.

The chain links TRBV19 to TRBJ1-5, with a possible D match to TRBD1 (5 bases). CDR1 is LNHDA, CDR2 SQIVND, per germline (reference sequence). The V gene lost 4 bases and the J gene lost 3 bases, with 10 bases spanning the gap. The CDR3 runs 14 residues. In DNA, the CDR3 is TGTGCCAGTAGTACCAGGGATTACAATCAGCCCCAGCATTTT. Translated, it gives CASSTRDYNQPQHF.

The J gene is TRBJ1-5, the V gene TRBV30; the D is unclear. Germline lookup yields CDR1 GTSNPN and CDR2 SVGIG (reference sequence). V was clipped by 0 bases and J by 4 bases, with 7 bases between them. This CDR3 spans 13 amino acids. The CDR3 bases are TGTGCCTGGAGTGTAGGGCGGAATCAGCCCCAGCATTTT. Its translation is CAWSVGRNQPQHF.

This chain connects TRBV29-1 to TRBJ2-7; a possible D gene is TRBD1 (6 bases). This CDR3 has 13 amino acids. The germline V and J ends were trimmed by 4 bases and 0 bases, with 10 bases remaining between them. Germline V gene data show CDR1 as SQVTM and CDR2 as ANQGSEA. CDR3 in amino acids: CSVGRDNSYEQYF. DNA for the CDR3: TGCAGCGTTGGCCGGGACAACTCCTACGAGCAGTACTTC.

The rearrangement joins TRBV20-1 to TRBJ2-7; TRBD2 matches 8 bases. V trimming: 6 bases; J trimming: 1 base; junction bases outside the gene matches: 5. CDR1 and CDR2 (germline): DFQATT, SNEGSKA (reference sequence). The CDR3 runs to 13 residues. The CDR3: CSAGTSESYEQYF. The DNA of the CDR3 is TGCAGTGCGGGGACTAGTGAATCCTACGAGCAGTACTTC.

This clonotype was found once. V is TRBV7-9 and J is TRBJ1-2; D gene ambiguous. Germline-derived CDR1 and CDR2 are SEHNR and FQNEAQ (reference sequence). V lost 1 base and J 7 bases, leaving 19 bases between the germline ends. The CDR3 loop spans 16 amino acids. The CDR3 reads CASSLDIRIGGIGYTF. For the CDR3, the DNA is TGTGCCAGCAGCTTAGACATAAGGATAGGTGGGATTGGCTACACCTTC. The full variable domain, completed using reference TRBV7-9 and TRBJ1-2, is DTGVSQNPRHKITKRGQNVTFRCDPISEHNRLYWYRQTLGQGPEFLTYFQNEAQLEKSRLLSDRFSAERPKGSFSTLEIQRTEQGDSAMYLCASSLDIRIGGIGYTFGSGTRLTVV.

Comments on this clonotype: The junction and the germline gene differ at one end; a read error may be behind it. Here the CDR3 DNA reads TGTGCCGGCAGTGAGAGTGTGCTGGGGAATCAGCCCCAGCATTTT. It codes for CAGSESVLGNQPQHF. The rearrangement uses TRBV28 and TRBJ1-5; D gene ambiguous. CDR1 is MDHEN and CDR2 is SYDVKM in the germline V gene. The CDR3 covers 15 residues.

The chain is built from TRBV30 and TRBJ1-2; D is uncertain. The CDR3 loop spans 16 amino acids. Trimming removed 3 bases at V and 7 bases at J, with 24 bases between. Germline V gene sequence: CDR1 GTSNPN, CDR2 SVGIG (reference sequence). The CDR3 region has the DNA TGTGCCTGGAGCCCATACGCCCCGGATTCTCCCTTTGGCTACACCTTC. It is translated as CAWSPYAPDSPFGYTF.

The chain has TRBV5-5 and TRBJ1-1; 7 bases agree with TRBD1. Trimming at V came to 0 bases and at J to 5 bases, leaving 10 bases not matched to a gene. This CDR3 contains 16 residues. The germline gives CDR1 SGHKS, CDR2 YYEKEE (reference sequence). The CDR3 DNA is TGTGCCAGCAGCTTGGTGACAGGGAGCCCAGGGACTGAAGCTTTCTTT. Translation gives CASSLVTGSPGTEAFF.